This TCR beta chain emerged from a study of OX40 agonist ivuxolimab in advanced cancers. Germline V lookup: CDR1 SQVTM, CDR2 ANQGSEA. Trimming shortened V by 7 bases and J by 2 bases, and 11 bases separated the two germline ends. The CDR3 is 12 amino acids. The method was immunoSEQ multiplex PCR; TCRdb's version includes in-frame clones alone and lacks a portion of them. Here the sample spans more than 45,000 clones, roughly 77% being singletons. This chain uses TRBV29-1 with TRBJ1-2, with D possibly being TRBD1 (6 bases). The starting material was CD4+ or CD8+ T cells sorted from blood, obtained in a trial of the OX40 agonist ivuxolimab. This TCR derives from an adult with an advanced solid tumor such as melanoma, head and neck, liver or kidney cancer. CDR3 DNA sequence: TGCAGCGCCGAGGGGGGGAACTATGGCTACACCTTC. Amino acid sequence: CSAEGGNYGYTF.